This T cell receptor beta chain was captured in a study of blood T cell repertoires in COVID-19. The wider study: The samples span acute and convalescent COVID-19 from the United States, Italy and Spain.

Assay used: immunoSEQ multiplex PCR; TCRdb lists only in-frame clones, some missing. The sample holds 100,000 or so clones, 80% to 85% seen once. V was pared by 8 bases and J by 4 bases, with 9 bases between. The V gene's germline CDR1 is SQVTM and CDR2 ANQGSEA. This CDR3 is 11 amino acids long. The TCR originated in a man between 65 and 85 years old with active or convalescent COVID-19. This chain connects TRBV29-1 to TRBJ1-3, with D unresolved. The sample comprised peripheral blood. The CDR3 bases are TGCAGCCACATCTCCGGAAACACCATATATTTT. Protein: CSHISGNTIYF.